This T cell receptor (beta chain) stems from a study of breast tumors, draining lymph nodes, adjacent tissues. Notes on the study in general: Luminal-like breast cancer showed significantly higher tumor–nontumor repertoire similarity than basal-like. Tumor TCR diversity was below lymph nodes but above nontumor tissue.

TCRdb used MiXCR to reprocess the multiplex PCR reads, holding one entry per CDR3 protein. The sample yields about 47,000 distinct CDR3 sequences, roughly 23% seen once. This clonotype was seen repeatedly, ten times or more. The target antigen is unknown. The V end was cut by 3 bases, the J end by 4 bases, with 10 bases between. Germline CDR1 reads SGHDT; CDR2 reads YYEEEE. This CDR3 has 13 residues. The clonotype comes from a female donor with breast cancer. Some clones in this sample may be carry-over from other donors' samples. The sequenced sample was breast tumor tissue. V usage is TRBV5-6 and J usage is TRBJ1-2; D might be TRBD1 (6 bases). The CDR3 loop reads CASSSRTAYGYTF. The CDR3 nucleotides read TGTGCCAGCAGCTCCCGGACAGCCTATGGCTACACCTTC.